These 22 T cell receptor beta chains share one sample of origin, sequenced in a study of T cell repertoires in cytomegalovirus infection. One entry per CDR3 protein results from TCRdb running MiXCR on the reads. In the table there are 40,000 to 55,000 distinct CDR3 sequences, about a fifth of which are singletons. What these receptors recognize is not known. This material consisted of CD8+ T cells from cultured PBMCs, taken from culture after CMV antigen stimulation. The receptors here all came from a human donor in good health (CMV status not recorded). Some clones in this sample may be carry-over from other donors' samples.

V usage is TRBV9 and J usage is TRBJ1-1, with D tentatively TRBD1 (5 bases). CDR3 length equals 18 residues. V dropped 3 bases and J dropped 1 base, with 22 bases sitting between them. CDR1 is SGDLS, CDR2 YYNGEE, per germline. The CDR3 sequence: CASSGFLGEGSGNTEAFF. CDR3 nucleotides: TGTGCCAGCAGCGGATTCCTGGGGGAGGGGTCGGGGAACACTGAAGCTTTCTTT.

This clonotype has more than one count but fewer than ten. The genes are TRBV10-3 and TRBJ2-1, with 11 nucleotides matching TRBD2. V lost 10 bases, J lost 7 bases, and 9 bases stayed unmatched. Germline CDR1 ENHRY, CDR2 SYGVKD. The CDR3 is 14 residues long. DNA for the CDR3: TGTGCCAATAGTCTAGCGGGAGGTTTGAATGAGCAGTTCTTC. This translates into CANSLAGGLNEQFF.

The chain uses TRBV10-3 and TRBJ1-5; D call uncertain. V was shortened by 6 bases and J by 0 bases, with 9 bases between the two germline ends. Per germline, CDR1 ENHRY and CDR2 SYGVKD. CDR3 length equals 14 residues. The CDR3: CAISAGGSNQPQHF. The CDR3 DNA sequence: TGTGCCATCAGCGCGGGAGGTAGCAATCAGCCCCAGCATTTT.

This clonotype was seen only a few times. The rearrangement uses TRBV20-1 and TRBJ2-1; the D is unclear. Germline assignment: CDR1 DFQATT and CDR2 SNEGSKA (reference sequence). The CDR3 length is 15 residues. The V end lost 1 base, the J end lost 0 bases, and 10 bases lay between the germline ends. CDR3 nucleotides: TGCAGTGCTAGAGTCACCCTAAGCTCCTACAATGAGCAGTTCTTC. Amino acid sequence: CSARVTLSSYNEQFF.

The sample holds a few counts of this clonotype. V usage is TRBV7-9 and J usage is TRBJ1-1; unclear D gene. Germline V gives CDR1 SEHNR, CDR2 FQNEAQ (reference sequence). V was trimmed by 3 bases and J by 2 bases, leaving 7 bases between them. This CDR3 comprises 13 residues. CDR3 sequence reads: CASSFPVNTEAFF. In DNA form, the CDR3 reads TGTGCCAGCAGCTTTCCAGTTAACACTGAAGCTTTCTTT.

This clonotype was seen only a few times. The rearrangement joins TRBV12-3 or TRBV12-4 to TRBJ1-5; 8 nucleotides line up with TRBD1. V trimming: 6 bases; J trimming: 3 bases; junction bases outside the gene matches: 7. This CDR3 region has 15 residues. The CDR3: CASSSRTGNNQPQHF. In DNA form, the CDR3 reads TGTGCCAGCAGCTCCCGGACAGGGAACAATCAGCCCCAGCATTTT.

This chain links TRBV20-1 with TRBJ1-1; 7 nucleotides line up with TRBD1. The CDR3 length is 15 residues. V lost 1 base to trimming and J lost 1 base; unmatched junction nucleotides: 6. CDR1 and CDR2 from the germline V gene are DFQATT and SNEGSKA (reference sequence). The CDR3 loop reads CSARALGQQNTEAFF. The CDR3 DNA sequence: TGCAGTGCTAGAGCTCTGGGACAGCAGAACACTGAAGCTTTCTTT.

This clonotype was counted a few times. The rearrangement links TRBV19 to TRBJ2-3; TRBD1 or TRBD2 may be the D gene (5 bases each). The V end was cut by 3 bases, the J end by 4 bases, with 17 bases between. The germline V gene encodes CDR1 LNHDA and CDR2 SQIVND (reference sequence). The CDR3 covers 16 residues. The CDR3 nucleotides are TGTGCCAGTAGTATCTTACCGGGACCCAGGGCAGATACGCAGTATTTT. Protein product: CASSILPGPRADTQYF.

The V gene is TRBV6-2 or TRBV6-3, the J gene TRBJ2-2, with D possibly being TRBD2 (7 bases). V was pared by 6 bases and J by 5 bases, with 16 bases between. Germline V gives CDR1 MNHEY, CDR2 SVGEGT. This CDR3 has 15 residues. The CDR3 spells CASRWGGAWTGELFF. The CDR3 region has the DNA TGTGCCAGCAGGTGGGGGGGGGCCTGGACCGGGGAGCTGTTTTTT.

In its sample, this clonotype was seen a few times. This sequence joins TRBV19 and TRBJ2-1; 10 bases align to TRBD1. The V gene's germline CDR1 is LNHDA and CDR2 SQIVND (reference sequence). The CDR3 totals 16 residues. J lost 4 bases, V lost 8 bases, and 11 bases had no gene match. CDR3 amino acids: CASHYGPGQGYNEQFF. As DNA, the CDR3 is TGTGCCAGTCATTATGGGCCGGGACAGGGGTACAATGAGCAGTTCTTC.

A word on this clonotype: A read error may account for a junction end that differs from germline. The gene calls are TRBV5-8 and TRBJ1-1; no reliable D call. Germline V lookup: CDR1 SGHTS, CDR2 YDEGEE. The CDR3 is made up of 13 amino acids. CDR3 loop: CASTLSRGTEAFF. The CDR3 DNA follows: TGTGCCAGCACCTTGAGCCGAGGCACTGAAGCTTTCTTT.

At least ten counts were recorded for this clonotype. The rearrangement uses TRBV15 and TRBJ2-5; 14 bases agree with TRBD2. CDR1 is LNHNV, CDR2 YYDKDF, per germline (reference sequence). The CDR3 is made up of 19 amino acids. Trimming took 3 bases from V and 3 from J; bases not matched to a gene: 12. CDR3 region: CATSSVFLGTSGGKETQYF. As DNA, the CDR3 is TGTGCCACCAGCAGCGTCTTCCTTGGGACTAGCGGGGGTAAAGAGACCCAGTACTTC.

This clonotype was picked up a small number of times. The chain carries TRBV7-6 and TRBJ2-1, with TRBD1 matching over 12 bases. Germline-derived CDR1 and CDR2 are SGHVS and FNYEAQ. V lost 0 bases, J lost 7 bases, and 10 bases stayed unmatched. The CDR3 runs 18 residues. CDR3 loop: CASSLAPGQGAGVNEQFF. The CDR3 bases are TGTGCCAGCAGCTTAGCGCCGGGACAGGGGGCCGGAGTGAATGAGCAGTTCTTC.

This clonotype has ten or more counts. The J gene is TRBJ1-3, the V gene TRBV7-2; D might be TRBD1 (5 bases). Looked up from germline, CDR1 is SGHTA and CDR2 is FQGNSA. The CDR3 extends over 14 amino acids. Trimming cost V 8 bases and J 0 bases, with 11 bases left between them. DNA for the CDR3: TGTGCCAGCTTGGGACGTAGCTCTGGAAACACCATATATTTT. It is translated as CASLGRSSGNTIYF.

The chain couples TRBV7-8 to TRBJ2-1, with TRBD2 matching 7 bases. Germline trimming cut 5 bases from V and 9 bases from J; bases unmatched to any gene: 10. This CDR3 has 14 amino acids. From germline, CDR1 is SGHVS and CDR2 FQNEAQ. The CDR3 loop is CASSPRAGPSEQFF. In nucleotides, the CDR3 is TGTGCCAGCAGCCCGAGAGCGGGACCGAGTGAGCAGTTCTTC.

V usage is TRBV28 and J usage is TRBJ1-6; no definite D call. The CDR3 contains 17 residues. Trimming pared 7 bases from V and 0 bases from J, leaving 16 bases between. The germline V gene has CDR1 MDHEN and CDR2 SYDVKM. CDR3 DNA: TGTGCCAGCAACGAGGCCCCTGACGACTCCTATAATTCACCCCTCCACTTT. Translating it yields CASNEAPDDSYNSPLHF.

The genes are TRBV6-1 and TRBJ2-2; possible D gene TRBD2, 5 bases. Germline values: CDR1 MNHNS, CDR2 SASEGT. This CDR3 comprises 15 residues. The ends were cut back, 6 bases at V and 2 bases at J, with 13 bases in the middle. The CDR3 is CASRLGGFNTGELFF. The CDR3 DNA sequence: TGTGCCAGCAGGCTCGGCGGGTTTAACACCGGGGAGCTGTTTTTT.

This rearrangement joins TRBV6-2 or TRBV6-3 to TRBJ2-1; D unresolved. The germline gives CDR1 MNHEY, CDR2 SVGEGT. This CDR3 has 12 amino acids. Between the trimmed V and J ends, which lost 2 bases and 7 bases, there was a span of 6 bases. CDR3 region: CASSYPSNEQFF. CDR3 bases: TGTGCCAGCAGTTACCCCAGTAATGAGCAGTTCTTC.

This clonotype was counted only a few times. The chain uses TRBV29-1 and TRBJ1-2, with D perhaps TRBD1 (5 bases). CDR3 length: 14 amino acids. The ends were cut back, 0 bases at V and 4 bases at J, with 12 bases in the middle. Germline V lookup: CDR1 SQVTM, CDR2 ANQGSEA. CDR3 nucleotide sequence: TGCAGCGTTGAAGATCTTGGCGGGACCTATGGCTACACCTTC. Translation gives CSVEDLGGTYGYTF.

This clonotype has at least ten counts. The rearrangement links TRBV6-2 or TRBV6-3 to TRBJ1-3, with D unclear. Germline lookup yields CDR1 MNHEY and CDR2 SVGEGT. V dropped 0 bases and J dropped 4 bases, with 16 bases sitting between them. CDR3 length: 17 amino acids. The CDR3 DNA reads TGTGCCAGCAGTTACTCGACCGGGTTGTGGAAAGGAAACACCATATATTTT. It encodes CASSYSTGLWKGNTIYF.

CDR3 in amino acids: CASSLDGRGLAGGHEQFF. The CDR3 region has the DNA TGTGCCAGCAGCTTAGATGGGAGGGGACTAGCGGGAGGCCATGAGCAGTTCTTC. This chain connects TRBV11-2 to TRBJ2-1, with TRBD2 matching over 15 bases. V shed 0 bases, J shed 8 bases, and the junction held 8 bases outside the gene matches. CDR1 and CDR2 (germline): SGHAT, FQNNGV. This CDR3 contains 18 residues.

The chain has TRBV4-1 and TRBJ2-6; D is ambiguous. The CDR3 sequence is 16 residues long. The V gene lost 0 bases and the J gene lost 3 bases, with 9 bases spanning the gap. CDR1 and CDR2 from the germline V gene are MGHRA and YSYEKL. CDR3 DNA sequence: TGCGCCAGCAGCCAAGAGTCGGCTGGTGGGGCCAACGTCCTGACTTTC. It codes for CASSQESAGGANVLTF.